These 13 T cell receptor beta chains were sequenced from one sample in a study of shared clonotypes between healthy human individuals. The table came from immunoSEQ multiplex PCR; TCRdb's copy has only in-frame clones and leaves some out. Here the sample spans more than 400,000 clones, approximately 95% being singletons. The specimen sequenced was naive CD4+ T cells sorted from blood. Subset reported: CD45RA+ positively selected. These receptor sequences come from a woman under 40 in good health.

The CDR3 coding sequence is TGTGCCAGCAGTCGACAGGGAATCACCGGGGAGCTGTTTTTT. Translating it yields CASSRQGITGELFF. The rearrangement uses TRBV27 and TRBJ2-2; 7 positions match TRBD1. The CDR3 length is 14 residues. Trimming removed 5 bases from V and 4 bases from J; junction bases left unmatched: 4. Per the germline V gene, CDR1 is MNHEY and CDR2 is SMNVEV (reference sequence).

The CDR3 DNA follows: TGTGCCAGCAGCTTAGACCGGGGGGGAGCCGGGGAGCTGTTTTTT. Translating gives CASSLDRGGAGELFF. The rearrangement joins TRBV13 to TRBJ2-2, with 8 bases lining up with TRBD2. Losses at the gene ends were 1 base for V and 6 bases for J; bases not matched to a gene: 4. This CDR3 is built from 15 residues. Germline CDR1 is PRHDT and CDR2 is FYEKMQ (reference sequence). Variable domain in full (rest from reference TRBV13 and TRBJ2-2): AAGVIQSPRHLIKEKRETATLKCYPIPRHDTVYWYQQGPGQDPQFLISFYEKMQSDKGSIPDRFSAQQFSDYHSELNMSSLELGDSALYFCASSLDRGGAGELFFGEGSRLTVL.

DNA of the CDR3: TGTGCCAGCAGCTTGTTTGACAACAGCAATCAGCCCCAGCATTTT. Translated: CASSLFDNSNQPQHF. This chain links TRBV5-8 with TRBJ1-5; D call uncertain. The germline CDR1 and CDR2 sequences are SGHTS and YDEGEE. Between the trimmed V and J ends, which lost 1 base and 1 base, there was a span of 9 bases. The CDR3 covers 15 residues.

V is TRBV28 and J is TRBJ2-7; 10 nucleotides match TRBD2. This CDR3 is 13 amino acids long. The germline CDR1 and CDR2 sequences are MDHEN and SYDVKM. This CDR3 reads CLTEREGVHEQYF. The CDR3 DNA follows: TGTCTCACGGAGCGGGAGGGCGTCCACGAGCAGTACTTC.

The V gene is TRBV6-1, the J gene TRBJ1-4; 8 nucleotides line up with TRBD1. The trim removed 4 bases at V and 6 bases at J, leaving 7 bases unmatched. CDR3 size: 15 residues. Germline V gene lookup returns CDR1 MNHNS and CDR2 SASEGT. The CDR3 nucleotides are TGTGCCAGCAGTGGGCCGGGACAGGCCTATGAAAAACTGTTTTTT. Its protein is CASSGPGQAYEKLFF.

The chain carries TRBV9 and TRBJ1-4; D gene unclear. CDR1 is SGDLS and CDR2 is YYNGEE in the germline V gene. CDR3 length equals 14 residues. Trimming pared 4 bases from V and 3 bases from J, leaving 10 bases between. Written as DNA, the CDR3 is TGTGCCAGCAGCCCTCGGAGCTCTAATGAAAAACTGTTTTTT. This gives the protein CASSPRSSNEKLFF.

This rearrangement joins TRBV19 to TRBJ2-1, with 8 bases fitting TRBD2. The CDR3 spans 17 residues. Germline trimming cut 2 bases from V and 8 bases from J; bases unmatched to any gene: 14. Germline lookup yields CDR1 LNHDA and CDR2 SQIVND (reference sequence). The CDR3 spells CASSIRLAGGIGDEQFF. In nucleotides, the CDR3 is TGTGCCAGTAGTATACGGCTAGCGGGCGGGATTGGCGATGAGCAGTTCTTC.

V usage is TRBV11-2 and J usage is TRBJ2-7; 7 bases match TRBD2. Germline V lookup: CDR1 SGHAT, CDR2 FQNNGV. The CDR3 is made up of 12 amino acids. J gave up 5 bases and V 3 bases, and 1 base lay outside the gene matches. The CDR3 is CASSFGGDEQYF. For the CDR3, the DNA is TGTGCCAGCAGCTTTGGGGGGGACGAGCAGTACTTC.

CDR3 sequence (DNA): TGTGCCAGCAGCTTAGCACTAGCAACCTACAATGAGCAGTTCTTC. Translating it yields CASSLALATYNEQFF. This chain links TRBV7-9 with TRBJ2-1; weak D call: TRBD2 (6 bases). Germline assignment: CDR1 SEHNR and CDR2 FQNEAQ (reference sequence). The CDR3 runs to 15 residues. Trimming removed 0 bases from V and 2 bases from J, with 8 bases in between.

The V and J genes are TRBV28 and TRBJ1-2; 7 nucleotides line up with TRBD1. The ends lost 5 bases at V and 3 bases at J; junction bases unmatched: 15. The CDR3 runs to 17 residues. Germline V gene data show CDR1 as MDHEN and CDR2 as SYDVKM. CDR3 sequence (DNA): TGTGCCAGCAGTCTCCAGCAGGGGGAGCTTTTTTACTATGGCTACACCTTC. Translating it yields CASSLQQGELFYYGYTF.

This clone was observed a single time. The chain carries TRBV29-1 and TRBJ2-3, with D possibly matching TRBD1 (6 bases). Per germline, CDR1 SQVTM and CDR2 ANQGSEA. Trimming cost V 1 base and J 3 bases, with 8 bases left between them. The CDR3 length is 13 residues. This CDR3 is CSVEGTATDTQYF. CDR3 nucleotides: TGCAGCGTTGAAGGGACAGCAACAGATACGCAGTATTTT.

V is TRBV28 and J is TRBJ1-4; TRBD1 matches at 7 bases. The CDR3 runs 14 residues. The ends lost 4 bases at V and 4 bases at J; junction bases unmatched: 3. CDR1 is MDHEN, CDR2 SYDVKM, per germline. CDR3 residues: CASSSGGSNEKLFF. The DNA for the CDR3 is TGTGCCAGCAGTTCAGGGGGAAGTAATGAAAAACTGTTTTTT.

The rearrangement joins TRBV25-1 to TRBJ2-1, with D possibly TRBD1 on 5 matching bases. Trimming left V 3 bases short and J 6 bases short, with 9 bases between. Looked up from germline, CDR1 is MGHDK and CDR2 is SYGVNS. The CDR3 is 13 amino acids. CDR3 sequence (DNA): TGTGCCAGCAGTGACCAGGGTTTCAATGAGCAGTTCTTC. This translates into CASSDQGFNEQFF. The full variable domain, its missing parts supplied by reference TRBV25-1 and TRBJ2-1, is EADIYQTPRYLVIGTGKKITLECSQTMGHDKMYWYQQDPGMELHLIHYSYGVNSTEKGDLSSESTVSRIRTEHFPLTLESARPSHTSQYLCASSDQGFNEQFFGPGTRLTVL.